Below are 23 T cell receptor beta chains sequenced from a single sample in a study of shared clonotypes between healthy human individuals. The protocol was immunoSEQ multiplex PCR, while the TCRdb copy is restricted to in-frame clones and leaves out a portion. Of about 1.5 million clones listed, under 99% are singletons. Sequences were obtained from naive CD4+ T cells sorted from blood. Subset denoted: CD45RA+ positively selected. The receptor source for this set is a young man in good health.

The chain links TRBV6-6 to TRBJ2-7, with D uncertain. V was shortened by 0 bases and J by 0 bases, with 12 bases between the two germline ends. CDR1 and CDR2 (germline): MNHNY, SVGAGI (reference sequence). The CDR3 extends over 16 amino acids. The CDR3 spells CASSYSLSMSSYEQYF. The CDR3 nucleotides are TGTGCCAGCAGTTACTCTTTAAGCATGAGCTCCTACGAGCAGTACTTC.

The chain uses TRBV6-1 and TRBJ2-3; the D gene is possibly TRBD2 (5 bases). This CDR3 spans 12 amino acids. Trimming removed 8 bases at V and 0 bases at J, with 6 bases between. Germline-derived CDR1 and CDR2 are MNHNS and SASEGT. The CDR3 region is CASRTSTDTQYF. The CDR3 nucleotides are TGTGCCAGCCGGACTAGCACAGATACGCAGTATTTT.

V usage is TRBV15 and J usage is TRBJ1-5; no definite D call. Trimming shortened V by 0 bases and J by 1 base, and 13 bases separated the two germline ends. Germline V CDR1 and CDR2: LNHNV, YYDKDF (reference sequence). This CDR3 is 17 amino acids long. CDR3 in amino acids: CATSRDSRAVSNQPQHF. The CDR3 DNA reads as TGTGCCACCAGCAGAGATTCAAGGGCAGTGAGCAATCAGCCCCAGCATTTT.

This rearrangement joins TRBV20-1 to TRBJ1-2; the D gene is possibly TRBD1 (5 bases). The CDR3 totals 10 residues. Germline CDR1 DFQATT, CDR2 SNEGSKA (reference sequence). Trimming removed 5 bases at V and 10 bases at J, with 11 bases between. Here the CDR3 DNA reads TGCAGTGCTGGGGACGTTTTCTACACCTTC. It codes for CSAGDVFYTF.

With regard to this clone: The sample has other DNA sequences that encode this CDR3 too. The chain carries TRBV5-4 and TRBJ2-3; no clear D gene. Germline V gene data show CDR1 as SGHNT and CDR2 as YYREEE (reference sequence). This CDR3 has 14 residues. Trimming took off 0 bases at V and 0 bases at J, with 5 bases between the two ends. The CDR3 DNA reads as TGTGCCAGCAGCTTGGGGTCGAGCACAGATACGCAGTATTTT. Translation: CASSLGSSTDTQYF.

The chain couples TRBV19 to TRBJ2-5, with 11 nucleotides matching TRBD2. The CDR3 runs to 15 residues. Germline lookup yields CDR1 LNHDA and CDR2 SQIVND (reference sequence). Trimming removed 5 bases from V and 4 bases from J; junction bases left unmatched: 6. CDR3 sequence: CASSVGTSGRETQYF. The CDR3 DNA reads TGTGCCAGTAGTGTTGGGACTAGCGGCAGAGAGACCCAGTACTTC.

The sample holds one count of this clone. The CDR3, as DNA: TGTGCCAGCAGCTTAATTGGAACAGGGTTTCCCACGAGCTCCTACAATGAGCAGTTCTTC. It encodes CASSLIGTGFPTSSYNEQFF. This chain joins TRBV7-3 and TRBJ2-1; D might be TRBD1 (6 bases). This CDR3 has 20 amino acids. The germline V and J ends were trimmed by 1 base and 0 bases, with 22 bases remaining between them. Germline V gene data show CDR1 as SGHTA and CDR2 as FQGTGA.

The chain joins TRBV18 to TRBJ2-4; tentative D call: TRBD1 (6 bases). This CDR3 comprises 16 residues. From germline, CDR1 is KGHSH and CDR2 LQKENI. V was cut by 3 bases and J by 0 bases, with 12 bases left in between. The CDR3 DNA reads as TGTGCCAGCTCACCGGACAGTATACTAGCCAAAAACATTCAGTACTTC. Amino acids: CASSPDSILAKNIQYF. The variable domain in full, with the rest retrieved from reference TRBV18 and TRBJ2-4, is NAGVMQNPRHLVRRRGQEARLRCSPMKGHSHVYWYRQLPEEGLKFMVYLQKENIIDESGMPKERFSAEFPKEGPSILRIQQVVRGDSAAYFCASSPDSILAKNIQYFGAGTRLSVL.

This clone was observed a single time. This sequence joins TRBV18 and TRBJ2-6; D ambiguous. The CDR3 is 16 residues long. Trimming stripped 3 bases from V and 0 bases from J, with 9 bases between. Germline-derived CDR1 and CDR2 are KGHSH and LQKENI. CDR3 amino acids: CASSPLPDSGANVLTF. CDR3 DNA: TGTGCCAGCTCACCTCTCCCGGACTCTGGGGCCAACGTCCTGACTTTC.

The chain is built from TRBV11-2 and TRBJ2-3; D may be TRBD2 (7 bases). The CDR3 is made up of 15 amino acids. The V gene's germline CDR1 is SGHAT and CDR2 FQNNGV. V gave up 10 bases and J gave up 2 bases, with 19 bases separating them. This chain's CDR3 is CATSQGGGPTDTQYF. CDR3 bases: TGTGCCACCTCACAGGGAGGGGGTCCCACAGATACGCAGTATTTT.

The chain links TRBV11-2 to TRBJ1-1; D might be TRBD1 (5 bases). Trimming shortened V by 4 bases and J by 3 bases, and 15 bases separated the two germline ends. The CDR3 is made up of 15 amino acids. Germline V lookup: CDR1 SGHAT, CDR2 FQNNGV. The DNA of the CDR3 is TGTGCCAGCAGCTCAACCCGGGGCGACTACACTGAAGCTTTCTTT. This translates into CASSSTRGDYTEAFF.

V and J are TRBV2 and TRBJ2-5; D possibly matches TRBD1 or TRBD2 (5 bases each). This CDR3 region has 13 residues. Germline CDR1 and CDR2: SNHLY and FYNNEI. V lost 4 bases to trimming and J lost 4 bases, with 10 bases between them. The CDR3 sequence is CASSAGAGETQYF. CDR3 coding DNA: TGTGCCAGCAGTGCCGGGGCCGGAGAGACCCAGTACTTC.

The sample holds a few counts of this clone. This CDR3 is also generated by other DNA sequences in the sample. The chain is built from TRBV18 and TRBJ2-7, with D uncertain. This CDR3 region has 14 residues. Germline V gene lookup returns CDR1 KGHSH and CDR2 LQKENI. V was trimmed by 0 bases and J by 2 bases, leaving 8 bases between them. The CDR3 sequence: CASSPPGIPYEQYF. In DNA form, the CDR3 reads TGTGCCAGCTCACCACCGGGGATACCCTACGAGCAGTACTTC.

The rearrangement uses TRBV9 and TRBJ2-2; D call uncertain. This CDR3 is 14 amino acids long. CDR1 is SGDLS and CDR2 is YYNGEE in the germline V gene. V lost 4 bases to trimming and J lost 4 bases, with 11 bases between them. The CDR3 loop is CASSPTVVTGELFF. CDR3 in DNA: TGTGCCAGCAGCCCGACCGTGGTCACCGGGGAGCTGTTTTTT.

The chain employs TRBV25-1 and TRBJ1-2, with a tentative D call TRBD1 (5 bases). CDR1 and CDR2 (germline): MGHDK, SYGVNS. V was clipped by 8 bases and J by 9 bases, with 13 bases between them. This CDR3 spans 11 amino acids. DNA of the CDR3: TGTGCCAGCTGGGACGAGACGAGCTACACCTTC. Translated: CASWDETSYTF.

V usage is TRBV18 and J usage is TRBJ2-2; perhaps TRBD2 as D (5 bases). The CDR3 is 17 residues long. The germline V gene encodes CDR1 KGHSH and CDR2 LQKENI. Deletions cut 3 bases from V and 2 bases from J, with 16 bases between. Written as DNA, the CDR3 is TGTGCCAGCTCACCCCTACGGGGTGGCCTCAACACCGGGGAGCTGTTTTTT. Its translation: CASSPLRGGLNTGELFF.

The gene calls are TRBV5-1 and TRBJ2-5, with 7 bases lining up with TRBD1. The germline V gene encodes CDR1 SGHRS and CDR2 YFSETQ. This CDR3 is 13 amino acids long. J was trimmed by 4 bases and V by 4 bases; bases with no gene match: 4. CDR3: CASSMGQLETQYF. The CDR3 DNA is TGCGCCAGCAGCATGGGACAGTTAGAGACCCAGTACTTC.

CDR3 in amino acids: CASSLEGYYGEQYF. CDR3 nucleotide sequence: TGTGCCAGCAGCTTAGAGGGGTATTATGGGGAGCAGTACTTC. The V call is TRBV7-6, the J call TRBJ2-7, with D possibly being TRBD1 (5 bases). This CDR3 contains 14 residues. Germline CDR1 reads SGHVS; CDR2 reads FNYEAQ. V gave up 1 base and J gave up 7 bases, with 14 bases separating them. The full variable domain, rest sourced from reference TRBV7-6 and TRBJ2-7, is GAGVSQSPRYKVTKRGQDVALRCDPISGHVSLYWYRQALGQGPEFLTYFNYEAQQDKSGLPNDRFSAERPEGSISTLTIQRTEQRDSAMYRCASSLEGYYGEQYFGPGTRLTVT.

The V and J genes are TRBV7-2 and TRBJ2-7; no reliable D call. This CDR3 is built from 14 residues. V lost 5 bases, J lost 0 bases, and 11 bases lay in between. Germline values: CDR1 SGHTA, CDR2 FQGNSA. CDR3 DNA: TGTGCCAGCAGCGAACGACAAGGCTCCTACGAGCAGTACTTC. It specifies CASSERQGSYEQYF.

The chain is built from TRBV15 and TRBJ2-7, with 9 positions matching TRBD1. V was pared by 6 bases and J by 1 base, with 7 bases of the junction left unmatched. Germline V gene sequence: CDR1 LNHNV, CDR2 YYDKDF (reference sequence). The length of the CDR3 is 15 residues. The CDR3 here is CATRPGTGTSYEQYF. As DNA, the CDR3 is TGTGCCACCAGGCCTGGGACAGGGACTTCCTACGAGCAGTACTTC.

The V gene is TRBV29-1, the J gene TRBJ2-7; 10 positions match TRBD2. The CDR3 consists of 14 residues. V was pared by 4 bases and J by 6 bases, with 9 bases of the junction left unmatched. CDR1 is SQVTM, CDR2 ANQGSEA, per germline. The CDR3 reads CSVGPLAGVGEQYF. CDR3 nucleotides: TGCAGCGTTGGACCGCTAGCGGGAGTTGGCGAGCAGTACTTC.

As DNA, the CDR3 is TGTGCCAGCAGCTTAGTAACTAGCCCCGATACGCAGTATTTT. Amino acids: CASSLVTSPDTQYF. This chain uses TRBV5-4 with TRBJ2-3; TRBD2 might be the D (6 bases). V lost 2 bases, J lost 6 bases, and 13 bases lay in between. The CDR3 is 14 amino acids. Germline V gene lookup returns CDR1 SGHNT and CDR2 YYREEE (reference sequence). Based on the CDR3 plus reference TRBV5-4 and TRBJ2-3, the full variable domain is ETGVTQSPTHLIKTRGQQVTLRCSSQSGHNTVSWYQQALGQGPQFIFQYYREEENGRGNFPPRFSGLQFPNYSSELNVNALELDDSALYLCASSLVTSPDTQYFGPGTRLTVL.

The CDR3 is CASSAGQSGYTF. Written as DNA, the CDR3 is TGCGCCAGCAGCGCGGGACAGTCTGGCTACACCTTC. J is TRBJ1-2 and V is TRBV5-1; 7 bases align to TRBD1. Trimming cost V 4 bases and J 7 bases; bases outside gene matches: 4. The germline gives CDR1 SGHRS, CDR2 YFSETQ. The CDR3 is 12 amino acids.